This T cell receptor beta chain was identified in a study of blood T cell repertoires in COVID-19. Germline V gives CDR1 SEHNR, CDR2 FQNEAQ (reference sequence). The CDR3 consists of 14 residues. Trimming removed 5 bases from V and 2 bases from J, with 10 bases in between. Repertoires were generated with immunoSEQ multiplex PCR, while TCRdb's copy carries only in-frame clones and drops some. Here the sample spans 150,000 to 190,000 clones, 80% to 90% being singletons. The sequencing sample was made of PBMCs or T cells enriched from blood (not recorded which). The clonotype comes from a man aged 50-60 years who had recovered from COVID-19. V gene TRBV7-9 combines with J gene TRBJ1-3; perhaps TRBD1 as D (5 bases). This chain's CDR3 is CASSHPRAGNTIYF. Written as DNA, the CDR3 is TGTGCCAGCAGCCACCCCAGGGCTGGAAACACCATATATTTT.